The rows below give T cell receptor beta chains drawn from one sample of a study of blood T cell repertoires in COVID-19. Assay: immunoSEQ multiplex PCR; the TCRdb copy retains only in-frame clones and omits some. The table shows approximately 290,000 clones, with roughly 84% occurring only once. Input material: peripheral blood. The receptors here all came from a person aged 65-85 years with COVID-19, enrolled during active disease. The CDR3 runs from the conserved cysteine through the conserved F or W. A D gene is named only where the DNA matches it firmly. Size tells how often a clone was seen (once, few, many) or the class of an expanded clone, and some rows leave it out.

v_gene,j_gene,abundance,d_gene,CDR3aa,CDR3nt
TRBV30,TRBJ2-7,few,TRBD1,CAWERGQAYSYEQYF,TGTGCCTGGGAACGGGGACAGGCTTATTCCTACGAGCAGTACTTC
TRBV6-2/TRBV6-3,TRBJ1-1,few,TRBD1,CASSWDSLYTEAFF,TGTGCCAGCAGTTGGGACAGCCTGTACACTGAAGCTTTCTTT
TRBV4-3,TRBJ1-4,NA,TRBD1,CASSQDWDRGEKLFF,TGCGCCAGCAGCCAAGACTGGGACAGGGGAGAAAAACTGTTTTTT
TRBV4-3,TRBJ2-7,NA,NA,CASSQDLRGPEQYF,TGCGCCAGCAGCCAAGATCTTAGGGGTCCCGAGCAGTACTTC
TRBV13,TRBJ2-1,NA,NA,CASSRTTYNEQFF,TGTGCCAGCAGCCGGACTACCTACAATGAGCAGTTCTTC
TRBV28,TRBJ1-6,NA,NA,CASSSVYSPLHF,TGTGCCAGCAGTTCGGTCTATTCACCCCTCCACTTT
TRBV5-6,TRBJ1-6,NA,NA,CASSFSTTYNSPLHF,TGTGCCAGCAGCTTCTCGACTACCTATAATTCACCCCTCCACTTT
TRBV4-1,TRBJ2-1,many,NA,CASSYFYEQFF,TGCGCCAGCAGCTACTTCTATGAGCAGTTCTTC
TRBV5-1,TRBJ2-7,NA,NA,CASSSAGTVDEQYF,TGCGCCAGCAGCTCCGCAGGGACTGTGGACGAGCAGTACTTC
TRBV28,TRBJ2-1,few,TRBD2,CASSQLAGRYNEQFF,TGTGCCAGCAGTCAACTAGCGGGCCGGTACAATGAGCAGTTCTTC
TRBV11-1,TRBJ2-7,NA,TRBD1,CASSLAGQGGFEQYF,TGTGCCAGCAGCTTAGCGGGACAGGGGGGATTCGAGCAGTACTTC
TRBV3-1/TRBV3-2,TRBJ2-7,few,TRBD2,CASSPGRGGREYF,TGTGCCAGCAGCCCCGGTCGGGGGGGGCGGGAGTACTTC
TRBV9,TRBJ1-2,few,TRBD1,CASSVAGGEIYGYTF,TGTGCCAGCAGCGTAGCAGGGGGCGAAATCTATGGCTACACCTTC
TRBV5-1,TRBJ1-1,NA,TRBD1,CASSLVMGTGMNTEAFF,TGCGCCAGCAGCTTGGTAATGGGGACAGGGATGAACACTGAAGCTTTCTTT
TRBV23-1,TRBJ2-2,NA,NA,CASSRLARPNTGELFF,TGCGCCAGCAGCCGTCTCGCGCGCCCGAACACCGGGGAGCTGTTTTTT
TRBV7-6,TRBJ1-4,NA,NA,CASSHSYPGQRVLLSKKLFF,TGTGCCAGCAGCCATAGCTACCCTGGACAGCGCGTCCTCCTTTCAAAAAAACTGTTTTTT
TRBV15,TRBJ1-4,NA,NA,CATSWKGGLNEKLFF,TGTGCCACCAGCTGGAAGGGAGGCCTTAATGAAAAACTGTTTTTT
TRBV19,TRBJ2-1,NA,NA,CASREQGPSSYNEQFF,TGTGCCAGTAGGGAACAGGGACCCAGCTCCTACAATGAGCAGTTCTTC
TRBV7-3,TRBJ2-7,NA,NA,CASSLTGATYEQYF,TGTGCCAGCAGCTTAACGGGCGCTACCTACGAGCAGTACTTC
TRBV19,TRBJ2-7,NA,NA,CASSLFQGYEQYF,TGTGCCAGTAGTTTGTTTCAGGGCTACGAGCAGTACTTC
TRBV28,TRBJ1-2,NA,NA,CASSRDRGTYRGYTF,TGTGCCAGCAGTCGAGACAGAGGTACATATCGTGGCTACACCTTC
TRBV28,TRBJ1-5,once,TRBD1,CASRTGTGGYQPQHF,TGTGCCAGCAGAACCGGGACAGGGGGCTATCAGCCCCAGCATTTT
TRBV11-2,TRBJ1-6,NA,TRBD1,CASSQDRVNSPLHF,TGTGCCAGCAGCCAGGACAGGGTTAATTCACCCCTCCACTTT
TRBV7-2,TRBJ2-1,NA,NA,CASSLLGLLYNEQFF,TGTGCCAGCAGCTTATTGGGACTTCTATACAATGAGCAGTTCTTC
TRBV7-3,TRBJ2-2,NA,NA,CASSSSVPGELFF,TGTGCCAGCAGCAGTAGTGTTCCCGGGGAGCTGTTTTTT
TRBV19,TRBJ2-3,NA,TRBD1,CASSTWDRPTDTQYF,TGTGCCAGTAGTACTTGGGACAGACCCACAGATACGCAGTATTTT
TRBV3-1/TRBV3-2,TRBJ2-7,NA,TRBD2,CASSQVRTSGSKEQYF,TGTGCCAGCAGCCAAGTTCGGACTAGCGGGAGCAAGGAGCAGTACTTC
TRBV11-3,TRBJ2-2,NA,TRBD2,CASSLVGWRAGGNYTGELFF,TGTGCCAGCAGCTTAGTAGGTTGGCGAGCGGGGGGAAACTACACCGGGGAGCTGTTTTTT
TRBV6-5,TRBJ1-2,few,TRBD1,CASTEPGGAYGYTF,TGTGCCAGCACCGAGCCAGGGGGCGCTTACGGCTACACCTTC
TRBV24-1,TRBJ2-2,once,NA,CATSLSYTGELFF,TGTGCCACCAGTCTTTCCTACACCGGGGAGCTGTTTTTT
TRBV15,TRBJ1-1,NA,NA,CATKRGQRAFF,TGTGCCACCAAAAGGGGACAACGAGCTTTCTTT
TRBV9,TRBJ2-1,NA,NA,CASSGDLASYNEQFF,TGTGCCAGCAGCGGTGACTTGGCCTCCTACAATGAGCAGTTCTTC
TRBV7-9,TRBJ1-2,NA,TRBD1,CASSLSSGQDNYGYTF,TGTGCCAGCAGCTTATCATCGGGACAGGACAACTATGGCTACACCTTC
TRBV28,TRBJ1-6,NA,NA,CASSSTGFNSPLHF,TGTGCCAGCAGTTCGACAGGATTTAATTCACCCCTCCACTTT
TRBV2,TRBJ1-2,NA,NA,CASNQGRGYGYTF,TGTGCCAGCAACCAGGGGAGAGGCTATGGCTACACCTTC
TRBV3-1/TRBV3-2,TRBJ2-7,NA,NA,CASSQDLLRGGEQYF,TGTGCCAGCAGCCAAGATCTATTAAGGGGGGGGGAGCAGTACTTC
TRBV6-5,TRBJ1-1,once,TRBD1,CASRDTGVTEAFF,TGTGCCAGCAGAGATACAGGGGTGACTGAAGCTTTCTTT
TRBV19,TRBJ1-2,NA,TRBD1,CASSIGTGSSGYTF,TGTGCCAGTAGTATCGGGACAGGGAGCAGTGGCTACACCTTC
TRBV7-9,TRBJ2-5,NA,NA,CASSPRAPGLQETQYF,TGTGCCAGCAGCCCGAGGGCGCCGGGACTGCAAGAGACCCAGTACTTC